A single sample gave rise to the 21 T cell receptor beta chains below, sequenced in a study of blood T cell repertoires in COVID-19. Generated by immunoSEQ multiplex PCR, the TCRdb table keeps only in-frame clones and is missing some. The sample carries about 140,000 clones, roughly 86% recorded once. Sequencing input: peripheral blood. The receptor source for this set is a woman aged 55-69 years with acute or convalescent COVID-19.

CDR3 in amino acids: CSASAEALYGYTF. The DNA of the CDR3 is TGCAGTGCTAGTGCCGAGGCTTTATATGGCTACACCTTC. The V gene is TRBV20-1, the J gene TRBJ1-2; D gene uncertain. This CDR3 spans 13 amino acids. V was cut by 3 bases and J by 5 bases, with 13 bases left in between. Per the germline V gene, CDR1 is DFQATT and CDR2 is SNEGSKA (reference sequence).

The chain has TRBV9 and TRBJ1-3; D unresolved. Germline CDR1 SGDLS, CDR2 YYNGEE. The germline V and J ends were trimmed by 4 bases and 0 bases, with 11 bases remaining between them. The CDR3 has 15 amino acids. CDR3 bases: TGTGCCAGCAGCCCCCATGAGAGCTCTGGAAACACCATATATTTT. Its protein is CASSPHESSGNTIYF.

This clone was observed a single time. The chain links TRBV3-1 (or the pseudogene TRBV3-2) to TRBJ2-7; TRBD2 matches at 7 bases. Germline V gene sequence: CDR1 LGHDT, CDR2 YNNKEL (reference sequence). V was pared by 0 bases and J by 7 bases, with 6 bases of the junction left unmatched. This CDR3 has 14 residues. The DNA for the CDR3 is TGTGCCAGCAGCCAAGAGGGGGGGGGTAAAGAGCAGTACTTC. It translates to CASSQEGGGKEQYF.

V is TRBV30 and J is TRBJ1-5; D call uncertain. Trimming cost V 3 bases and J 1 base, with 10 bases left between them. This CDR3 has 14 amino acids. Germline V gene data show CDR1 as GTSNPN and CDR2 as SVGIG (reference sequence). CDR3 coding DNA: TGTGCCTGGAGGGAGGGTGCGAGCAATCAGCCCCAGCATTTT. Translating gives CAWREGASNQPQHF.

This clone was detected a few times. This sequence joins TRBV4-3 and TRBJ2-1; 8 nucleotides match TRBD2. The CDR3 is 16 amino acids. Germline CDR1 and CDR2: LGHNA and YSLEER. V dropped 0 bases and J dropped 3; count of bases not matched to a gene: 4. The CDR3 region is CASSQDWRGDYNEQFF. The CDR3 nucleotides are TGCGCCAGCAGCCAAGATTGGCGGGGGGACTACAATGAGCAGTTCTTC.

This chain uses TRBV9 with TRBJ1-1, with D possibly being TRBD1 (5 bases). The V gene lost 0 bases and the J gene lost 1 base, with 10 bases spanning the gap. The CDR3 contains 15 residues. Germline CDR1 and CDR2: SGDLS and YYNGEE. CDR3 sequence: CASSVGDGRNTEAFF. CDR3 coding DNA: TGTGCCAGCAGCGTAGGGGACGGGAGGAACACTGAAGCTTTCTTT.

The chain carries TRBV9 and TRBJ2-3; 9 bases are a match to TRBD2. Per germline, CDR1 SGDLS and CDR2 YYNGEE. After removal of 3 bases from V and 2 bases from J, the junction contained 16 bases not matched to a gene. This CDR3 is built from 19 residues. The DNA for the CDR3 is TGTGCCAGCAGCGCCTCCCGCCCCCTAGCGGGGAAAAACACAGATACGCAGTATTTT. The encoded protein is CASSASRPLAGKNTDTQYF.

This chain uses TRBV3-1 (or the pseudogene TRBV3-2) with TRBJ2-3; 8 nucleotides match TRBD2. Trimming cost V 4 bases and J 6 bases; bases outside gene matches: 12. The CDR3 spans 16 residues. The germline CDR1 and CDR2 sequences are LGHDT and YNNKEL (reference sequence). CDR3 in DNA: TGTGCCAGCAGCCCCCAACTAGCGGTACCCTCGGATACGCAGTATTTT. Residues: CASSPQLAVPSDTQYF.

The J gene is TRBJ1-1, the V gene TRBV5-6, with D perhaps TRBD1 (5 bases). V dropped 4 bases and J dropped 1 base, with 8 bases sitting between them. Germline V gene lookup returns CDR1 SGHDT and CDR2 YYEEEE. The CDR3 spans 13 residues. CDR3 nucleotide sequence: TGTGCCAGCAGCACGACAGCGAACACTGAAGCTTTCTTT. Its protein product is CASSTTANTEAFF.

The chain combines TRBV7-6 with TRBJ2-2; 10 bases map to TRBD2. Trimming took 1 base from V and 4 from J; bases not matched to a gene: 3. Germline loops: CDR1 SGHVS, CDR2 FNYEAQ. The CDR3 consists of 16 residues. The CDR3 nucleotides read TGTGCCAGCAGCTTAGTAGCGGGGGGAACCACCGGGGAGCTGTTTTTT. Translation gives CASSLVAGGTTGELFF.

The CDR3, as DNA: TGTGCCAGCAGGGGGACTAGCGGGACAGATACGCAGTATTTT. Translated: CASRGTSGTDTQYF. This chain connects TRBV27 to TRBJ2-3, with TRBD2 identical over 12 bases. V was pared by 6 bases and J by 3 bases, with 1 base of the junction left unmatched. The germline CDR1 and CDR2 sequences are MNHEY and SMNVEV (reference sequence). CDR3 length: 14 amino acids.

This clone has just a few counts. J is TRBJ2-7 and V is TRBV5-1, with TRBD2 matching 9 bases. Trimming took 4 bases from V and 0 from J; bases not matched to a gene: 5. The CDR3 has 15 residues. Germline CDR1 SGHRS, CDR2 YFSETQ. As DNA, the CDR3 is TGCGCCAGCAGCATACTAGCGGGCTCCTCCTACGAGCAGTACTTC. Protein product: CASSILAGSSYEQYF. Full variable domain (rest looked up from reference TRBV5-1 and TRBJ2-7): KAGVTQTPRYLIKTRGQQVTLSCSPISGHRSVSWYQQTPGQGLQFLFEYFSETQRNKGNFPGRFSGRQFSNSRSEMNVSTLELGDSALYLCASSILAGSSYEQYFGPGTRLTVT.

This clone was seen a single time. This rearrangement joins TRBV2 to TRBJ1-6, with a weak D call TRBD1 (6 bases). CDR3 size: 13 residues. The germline V gene encodes CDR1 SNHLY and CDR2 FYNNEI. V lost 11 bases and J lost 6, with 14 bases in between. The CDR3, as DNA: TGTGCCGGAAGGGGGTTCGCTAATTCACCCCTCCACTTT. Translating it yields CAGRGFANSPLHF.

The chain links TRBV7-9 to TRBJ2-7, with 7 bases identical to TRBD1. V lost 3 bases to trimming and J lost 0 bases; unmatched junction nucleotides: 5. Germline V CDR1 and CDR2: SEHNR, FQNEAQ (reference sequence). The CDR3 consists of 15 residues. CDR3 nucleotides: TGTGCCAGCAGCTTTGCCCGGACAGGCTCCTACGAGCAGTACTTC. Translation gives CASSFARTGSYEQYF.

The chain combines TRBV28 with TRBJ2-7; TRBD1 agrees at 7 bases. J lost 5 bases, V lost 2 bases, and 6 bases had no gene match. CDR1 is MDHEN, CDR2 SYDVKM, per germline. This CDR3 region has 14 residues. CDR3 in amino acids: CASSLAGDRDEQYF. The CDR3 DNA sequence: TGTGCCAGCAGTTTAGCCGGGGACAGAGACGAGCAGTACTTC.

This rearrangement joins TRBV5-1 to TRBJ1-1; D gene unclear. Trimming removed 2 bases at V and 10 bases at J, with 15 bases between. The CDR3 totals 13 residues. Germline V lookup: CDR1 SGHRS, CDR2 YFSETQ. CDR3 residues: CASSFEVESGAFF. As DNA, the CDR3 is TGCGCCAGCAGCTTCGAGGTCGAAAGCGGAGCTTTCTTT.

The chain recombines TRBV6-5 with TRBJ1-2, with TRBD1 matching 8 bases. J lost 4 bases, V lost 8 bases, and 12 bases had no gene match. Germline assignment: CDR1 MNHEY and CDR2 SVGAGI. The CDR3 is 15 amino acids. In DNA form, the CDR3 reads TGTGCCAGCCGCTTTTCGGACAGGGCTATCTATGGCTACACCTTC. It specifies CASRFSDRAIYGYTF.

About this clone itself: Other DNA sequences in the same sample also yield this CDR3. The chain carries TRBV18 and TRBJ1-2; 8 positions match TRBD1. Looked up from germline, CDR1 is KGHSH and CDR2 is LQKENI. The CDR3 length is 13 residues. J gave up 5 bases and V 3 bases, and 2 bases lay outside the gene matches. Written as DNA, the CDR3 is TGTGCCAGCTCACCCGACAGGGGATATGGCTACACCTTC. It encodes CASSPDRGYGYTF.

The chain couples TRBV7-9 to TRBJ1-2; no firm D call. The CDR3 runs 13 residues. Germline-derived CDR1 and CDR2 are SEHNR and FQNEAQ (reference sequence). Between the trimmed V and J ends, which lost 3 bases and 0 bases, there was a span of 5 bases. The CDR3 loop is CASSFASNYGYTF. CDR3 nucleotides: TGTGCCAGCAGCTTCGCGTCTAACTATGGCTACACCTTC.

V and J are TRBV19 and TRBJ2-3; perhaps TRBD1 as D (6 bases). Trimming cost V 3 bases and J 2 bases, with 6 bases left between them. The CDR3 extends over 13 amino acids. Germline assignment: CDR1 LNHDA and CDR2 SQIVND (reference sequence). CDR3 residues: CASSMGATDTQYF. The CDR3, as DNA: TGTGCCAGTAGTATGGGGGCCACAGATACGCAGTATTTT.

The chain employs TRBV4-3 and TRBJ2-7; 8 bases match TRBD1. Germline V gene sequence: CDR1 LGHNA, CDR2 YSLEER. The length of the CDR3 is 17 residues. After removal of 1 base from V and 2 bases from J, the junction contained 10 bases not matched to a gene. DNA for the CDR3: TGCGCCAGCAGCCAAGTTGCAAGCGAGACAGGGGCCTACGAGCAGTACTTC. Translating it yields CASSQVASETGAYEQYF.